The 26 T cell receptor beta chains presented below share a single source sample, sequenced in a study of PD-1 blockade in classical Hodgkin lymphoma (dated by TCRdb to the early 2020s). Libraries came from the immunoSEQ multiplex PCR assay. TCRdb took this table from immuneACCESS and kept in-frame rearrangements with V and J called. Such tables lack part of the clones; where checked against another copy, unresolved V genes explain under half of the gap, and the rest is unexplained. This sample has about 100,000 clones in its table, and roughly 91% of those were observed once. Around 6.6% of the sample is in the top ten clones. The time point label, as the study defines it: cycle 2 day 1 (C2D1) of nivolumab. Every trial patient had relapsed after autologous stem cell transplantation, and cohorts A, B and C differed in prior brentuximab vedotin exposure. Here the sequenced sample was peripheral blood mononuclear cells (PBMCs), taken before the second cycle of nivolumab. Every receptor here comes from a human donor with classical Hodgkin lymphoma.

The chain is built from TRBV19 and TRBJ2-1; D is ambiguous. V was shortened by 3 bases and J by 7 bases, with 7 bases between the two germline ends. Per the germline V gene, CDR1 is LNHDA and CDR2 is SQIVND (reference sequence). The CDR3 covers 12 residues. The DNA for the CDR3 is TGTGCCAGTAGTATCCGGGTTAATGAGCAGTTCTTC. Translated, it gives CASSIRVNEQFF.

This chain joins TRBV27 and TRBJ2-5; 7 bases are a match to TRBD1. The CDR3 length is 15 residues. The V gene end was trimmed by 5 bases and the J gene end by 1 base; junction bases not matched to a gene: 7. Germline assignment: CDR1 MNHEY and CDR2 SMNVEV (reference sequence). CDR3 sequence reads: CASSNRDRAQETQYF. CDR3 bases: TGTGCCAGCAGTAACCGGGACAGAGCCCAAGAGACCCAGTACTTC.

The chain joins TRBV19 to TRBJ1-1, with 8 bases matching TRBD1. Germline CDR1 and CDR2: LNHDA and SQIVND (reference sequence). This CDR3 region has 14 residues. V lost 3 bases and J lost 7; bases outside the gene matches: 7. For the CDR3, the DNA is TGTGCCAGTAGTATCAGGACAGGGAGGGATGAAGCTTTCTTT. Translated: CASSIRTGRDEAFF.

V and J are TRBV7-2 and TRBJ2-1, with TRBD2 identical over 12 bases. Germline V gene sequence: CDR1 SGHTA, CDR2 FQGNSA. This CDR3 has 18 residues. The junction had 4 bases not matched to a gene; V was cut back by 1 base and J by 0 bases. The CDR3 DNA sequence: TGTGCCAGCAGCTTAGGGCTAGCGGGGGGGGCCTCCTACAATGAGCAGTTCTTC. This sequence encodes CASSLGLAGGASYNEQFF. The whole variable domain, remainder taken from reference TRBV7-2 and TRBJ2-1, is GAGVSQSPSNKVTEKGKDVELRCDPISGHTALYWYRQSLGQGLEFLIYFQGNSAPDKSGLPSDRFSAERTGGSVSTLTIQRTQQEDSAVYLCASSLGLAGGASYNEQFFGPGTRLTVL.

The gene calls are TRBV4-2 and TRBJ1-5, with TRBD1 identical over 8 bases. The CDR3 has 18 residues. From germline, CDR1 is LGHNA and CDR2 YNFKEQ. Trimming cost V 4 bases and J 5 bases; bases outside gene matches: 16. The CDR3 region is CASSPNALDRGEDQPQHF. CDR3 in DNA: TGTGCCAGCAGCCCCAACGCGCTAGACAGGGGAGAGGATCAGCCCCAGCATTTT.

This chain links TRBV6-5 with TRBJ1-1, with no clear D. The CDR3 runs 10 residues. V was shortened by 10 bases and J by 10 bases, with 13 bases between the two germline ends. Per germline, CDR1 MNHEY and CDR2 SVGAGI. In nucleotides, the CDR3 is TGTGCCAAAACTAAGCCCGGAGCTTTCTTT. The encoded protein is CAKTKPGAFF.

The chain uses TRBV9 and TRBJ1-2; no clear D gene. CDR1 and CDR2 from the germline V gene are SGDLS and YYNGEE. This CDR3 comprises 13 residues. Trimming pared 0 bases from V and 3 bases from J, leaving 6 bases between. CDR3 amino acids: CASSVGSHYGYTF. The CDR3 DNA reads as TGTGCCAGCAGCGTAGGCAGCCACTATGGCTACACCTTC.

The chain recombines TRBV5-1 with TRBJ1-4; D is unclear. With 2 bases removed from V and 7 bases from J, the gap between germline ends came to 12 bases. Germline V CDR1 and CDR2: SGHRS, YFSETQ. This CDR3 has 14 residues. CDR3 sequence (DNA): TGCGCCAGCAGCTTTTTTGGTTTCGGTGAAAAACTGTTTTTT. It yields the protein CASSFFGFGEKLFF.

This chain connects TRBV6-1 to TRBJ2-1; the match to TRBD2 covers 10 bases. CDR3 length: 14 amino acids. V lost 3 bases, J lost 7 bases, and 3 bases stayed unmatched. In germline, CDR1 is MNHNS, CDR2 SASEGT. The CDR3 loop is CASSDSGGMNEQFF. The CDR3 nucleotides read TGTGCCAGCAGTGATAGCGGGGGGATGAATGAGCAGTTCTTC.

This clone came up once. V gene TRBV6-1 combines with J gene TRBJ1-1; 7 bases agree with TRBD1. With 3 bases clipped from V and 1 base from J, the junction kept 5 bases outside the gene matches. Per the germline V gene, CDR1 is MNHNS and CDR2 is SASEGT. The CDR3 is 15 residues long. The CDR3 sequence is CASSDYGQENTEAFF. In DNA, the CDR3 is TGTGCCAGCAGTGACTACGGACAGGAGAACACTGAAGCTTTCTTT.

The J gene is TRBJ1-1, the V gene TRBV9, with 9 positions matching TRBD1. The CDR3 covers 18 residues. V shed 4 bases and J 4 bases; nucleotides not matched to a gene: 17. Germline V gene sequence: CDR1 SGDLS, CDR2 YYNGEE. The CDR3 protein is CASSPHLTGTGSSTEAFF. As DNA, the CDR3 is TGTGCCAGCAGCCCACACCTAACCGGGACAGGGTCGAGCACTGAAGCTTTCTTT. Looking up the rest from reference TRBV9 and TRBJ1-1 gives the full variable domain: DSGVTQTPKHLITATGQRVTLRCSPRSGDLSVYWYQQSLDQGLQFLIQYYNGEERAKGNILERFSAQQFPDLHSELNLSSLELGDSALYFCASSPHLTGTGSSTEAFFGQGTRLTVV.

The chain employs TRBV7-2 and TRBJ2-2, with 11 bases fitting TRBD2. The germline CDR1 and CDR2 sequences are SGHTA and FQGNSA. This CDR3 is built from 18 residues. The V segment lost 1 base and the J segment 6 bases; nucleotides outside the gene matches: 10. The CDR3 DNA reads TGTGCCAGCAGCTTAGGACTAGCGGGGACCTCCTTGGCCGGGGAGCTGTTTTTT. It yields the protein CASSLGLAGTSLAGELFF.

V and J are TRBV5-1 and TRBJ2-7; the match to TRBD1 covers 10 bases. In germline, CDR1 is SGHRS, CDR2 YFSETQ. The ends lost 3 bases at V and 3 bases at J; junction bases unmatched: 6. The CDR3 loop spans 15 amino acids. CDR3 DNA: TGCGCCAGCAGCTCGACAGGGGGCAGGTTCTACGAGCAGTACTTC. It codes for CASSSTGGRFYEQYF.

V usage is TRBV19 and J usage is TRBJ1-2; perhaps TRBD1 as D (5 bases). V was shortened by 5 bases and J by 3 bases, with 10 bases between the two germline ends. Looked up from germline, CDR1 is LNHDA and CDR2 is SQIVND (reference sequence). The CDR3 has 13 residues. The CDR3 bases are TGTGCCAGTAGTCCAACGACAGACTATGGCTACACCTTC. Protein: CASSPTTDYGYTF.

In this sample, this clone turned up many times. The genes are TRBV19 and TRBJ1-2; no clear D gene. The CDR3 loop spans 15 amino acids. Trimming removed 4 bases from V and 3 bases from J, with 15 bases in between. The germline gives CDR1 LNHDA, CDR2 SQIVND (reference sequence). The CDR3 sequence is CASSTFLEWDYGYTF. DNA of the CDR3: TGTGCCAGTAGTACCTTCCTGGAGTGGGACTATGGCTACACCTTC.

The rearrangement uses TRBV7-9 and TRBJ2-1, with D perhaps TRBD2 (5 bases). The ends were cut back, 4 bases at V and 4 bases at J, with 17 bases in the middle. The CDR3 length is 16 residues. CDR1 is SEHNR, CDR2 FQNEAQ, per germline (reference sequence). As DNA, the CDR3 is TGTGCCAGCAGCTCCTTGGAGGCTATAAGGTACAATGAGCAGTTCTTC. This codes for CASSSLEAIRYNEQFF.

The rearrangement links TRBV5-1 to TRBJ1-1; possible D gene TRBD1, 5 bases. The germline V gene has CDR1 SGHRS and CDR2 YFSETQ. Trimming stripped 2 bases from V and 0 bases from J, with 11 bases between. The CDR3 runs 15 residues. The CDR3 region is CASSFFEDMNTEAFF. Here the CDR3 DNA reads TGCGCCAGCAGCTTCTTCGAGGACATGAACACTGAAGCTTTCTTT.

V usage is TRBV14 and J usage is TRBJ1-2; possible D gene TRBD1, 5 bases. V gave up 6 bases and J gave up 8 bases, with 25 bases separating them. The CDR3 is 16 residues long. The germline CDR1 and CDR2 sequences are SGHDN and FVKESK. This CDR3 is CASSPPTQGAVKGYTF. DNA of the CDR3: TGTGCCAGCAGTCCCCCTACGCAGGGCGCAGTAAAGGGCTACACCTTC.

The rearrangement joins TRBV5-1 to TRBJ2-1; D tentatively reads TRBD1 or TRBD2 (5 bases each). Trimming removed 2 bases at V and 5 bases at J, with 8 bases between. The CDR3 has 13 residues. Germline V CDR1 and CDR2: SGHRS, YFSETQ. The CDR3, as DNA: TGCGCCAGCAGCTTCGGGGCGGACAATGAGCAGTTCTTC. Its translation is CASSFGADNEQFF.

The V and J genes are TRBV6-5 and TRBJ2-1; a weak D match, TRBD1 (6 bases). Trimming removed 6 bases from V and 5 bases from J, with 17 bases in between. The CDR3 is 15 residues long. The germline V gene encodes CDR1 MNHEY and CDR2 SVGAGI. The CDR3 DNA reads TGTGCCAGCAGCTATCTTTATACAGGGAACAATGAGCAGTTCTTC. Translated: CASSYLYTGNNEQFF.

The chain combines TRBV9 with TRBJ1-4; TRBD1 matches 10 bases. V shed 4 bases, J shed 7 bases, and the junction held 7 bases outside the gene matches. This CDR3 spans 15 amino acids. Germline assignment: CDR1 SGDLS and CDR2 YYNGEE. The CDR3: CASSISGTGVEKLFF. Written as DNA, the CDR3 is TGTGCCAGCAGCATATCCGGGACAGGGGTTGAAAAACTGTTTTTT.

The chain carries TRBV6-6 and TRBJ1-1; D may be TRBD1 (6 bases). Germline V CDR1 and CDR2: MNHNY, SVGAGI (reference sequence). This CDR3 region has 14 residues. Trimming cost V 6 bases and J 5 bases, with 16 bases left between them. The CDR3 is CASRIRGRATEAFF. As DNA, the CDR3 is TGTGCCAGCAGGATCAGGGGAAGAGCAACTGAAGCTTTCTTT.

The chain recombines TRBV7-2 with TRBJ1-2, with 10 bases identical to TRBD1. Trimming at V came to 5 bases and at J to 6 bases, leaving 3 bases not matched to a gene. This CDR3 region has 13 residues. Germline V lookup: CDR1 SGHTA, CDR2 FQGNSA. CDR3 region: CASSTGQGNGYTF. In DNA, the CDR3 is TGTGCCAGCAGCACGGGACAGGGGAATGGCTACACCTTC.

V is TRBV7-9 and J is TRBJ2-2; D perhaps matches TRBD1 (6 bases). This CDR3 region has 16 residues. The V end lost 5 bases, the J end lost 4 bases, and 17 bases lay between the germline ends. Germline CDR1 is SEHNR and CDR2 is FQNEAQ (reference sequence). The CDR3 nucleotides are TGTGCCAGCAGCCCCCGCCGACAGGTGGGCACCGGGGAGCTGTTTTTT. Translated, it gives CASSPRRQVGTGELFF.

V gene TRBV7-9 combines with J gene TRBJ1-4; TRBD1 aligns across 7 bases. The CDR3 runs 14 residues. V lost 1 base, J lost 13 bases, and 9 bases stayed unmatched. The V gene's germline CDR1 is SEHNR and CDR2 FQNEAQ (reference sequence). The CDR3 region has the DNA TGTGCCAGCAGCTTAGGGGGACAGACCATGTTACTGTTTTTT. It encodes CASSLGGQTMLLFF.

This clone was counted once. The V and J genes are TRBV11-3 and TRBJ1-2; TRBD1 is a possible D gene (6 bases). Between the trimmed V and J ends, which lost 5 bases and 6 bases, there was a span of 10 bases. The CDR3 is made up of 12 amino acids. Germline CDR1 and CDR2: SGHNT and YENEEA. CDR3 in amino acids: CASSQQGDGYTF. In DNA form, the CDR3 reads TGTGCCAGCAGCCAACAGGGAGATGGCTACACCTTC.